What follows are 2 T cell receptor beta chains derived from one specimen sequenced in a study of CD8 T cells in ankylosing spondylitis. TCRdb reprocessed the 5' RACE reads with MiXCR, giving one entry per CDR3 protein. This sample carries roughly 30,000 distinct CDR3 sequences, 30% of them seen once, and the ten largest clones take 45%. The sample comprised synovial fluid, either unsorted or a sorted T cell fraction (not recorded which). The origin of the receptors is a male donor with ankylosing spondylitis.

This clonotype has only a few counts. This chain connects TRBV5-6 to TRBJ1-5; D gene ambiguous. V was pared by 0 bases and J by 7 bases, with 5 bases between. The CDR3 totals 12 residues. The germline gives CDR1 SGHDT, CDR2 YYEEEE. CDR3 sequence (DNA): TGTGCCAGCAGCTTGGTAGGCCAGCCCCAGCATTTT. Amino acids: CASSLVGQPQHF.

The V call is TRBV6-2 or TRBV6-3, the J call TRBJ2-7, with D possibly being TRBD1 (5 bases). The CDR3 consists of 14 residues. V lost 0 bases and J lost 0, with 6 bases in between. Looked up from germline, CDR1 is MNHEY and CDR2 is SVGEGT. The CDR3 spells CASSYSTDSYEQYV. In DNA form, the CDR3 reads TGTGCCAGCAGTTACTCGACAGACTCCTACGAGCAGTACGTC.